The clone carrying this T cell receptor (beta chain) was found a few times. The data were obtained in a study of blood T cell repertoires in COVID-19. Study-wide context: PBMCs, B-cell-depleted T cells, or T cells provided the cDNA or gDNA that made up the material.

Sequencing used immunoSEQ multiplex PCR; TCRdb keeps in-frame clones, though not all of them. The data hold roughly 98,000 clones, with about 81% observed a single time. Germline trimming cut 5 bases from V and 1 base from J; bases unmatched to any gene: 5. This CDR3 has 15 amino acids. Germline V CDR1 and CDR2: SGHDN, FVKESK. The TCR originated in a human donor in a cohort sampled during active COVID-19. The source material was peripheral blood. The genes are TRBV14 and TRBJ2-5; 9 nucleotides match TRBD2. The CDR3 nucleotides are TGTGCCAGCAGCTACCTAGCGGGGTCCCAAGAGACCCAGTACTTC. Translation gives CASSYLAGSQETQYF. Full variable domain (outside the CDR3, taken from reference TRBV14 and TRBJ2-5): EAGVTQFPSHSVIEKGQTVTLRCDPISGHDNLYWYRRVMGKEIKFLLHFVKESKQDESGMPNNRFLAERTGGTYSTLKVQPAELEDSGVYFCASSYLAGSQETQYFGPGTRLLVL.